The entry below gives a single T cell receptor (beta chain) sequence along with its context. Its antigen is unidentified. As the CDR3 is not closed by the conserved phenylalanine or tryptophan, this likely results from a read error. The DNA is omitted, as the CDR3 cannot be located on it reliably, and the CDR3 follows TCRdb's listing. Researchers took RNA transcripts and amplified the TCR beta CDR3 regions from them. HTBI primers drove first-round RT-PCR of the TCR CDR3. Via MiXCR, TCRdb re-called the multiplex PCR reads, giving one row per CDR3 protein. The data hold 550,000 to 700,000 distinct CDR3 sequences, with roughly 46% observed a single time. Uncontrolled infection, other autoimmune disease, pregnancy and lactation each barred patients from inclusion. Per the germline V gene, CDR1 is SGDLS and CDR2 is YYNGEE. A total of 9 residues make up the CDR3, ends included. These data come from a study of T cells in Graves' hyperthyroidism and ophthalmopathy. General observations from the study: Among clonotypes expanded in thyroid above 0.001, most were also found in blood. Through a model of 13 V-J features, ophthalmopathy was separated from stable hyperthyroidism. The model made its ophthalmopathy prediction, and onset followed a median approximately 6 months later.

Material: peripheral blood or thyroid tissue (not recorded which). J is TRBJ1-4 and V is TRBV9; the table's TRBD1 call for D was not verified on the DNA. The sequence came from an adult woman with Graves' disease, either hyperthyroidism or ophthalmopathy (not recorded which). CDR3 loop: CASSRPGLY.